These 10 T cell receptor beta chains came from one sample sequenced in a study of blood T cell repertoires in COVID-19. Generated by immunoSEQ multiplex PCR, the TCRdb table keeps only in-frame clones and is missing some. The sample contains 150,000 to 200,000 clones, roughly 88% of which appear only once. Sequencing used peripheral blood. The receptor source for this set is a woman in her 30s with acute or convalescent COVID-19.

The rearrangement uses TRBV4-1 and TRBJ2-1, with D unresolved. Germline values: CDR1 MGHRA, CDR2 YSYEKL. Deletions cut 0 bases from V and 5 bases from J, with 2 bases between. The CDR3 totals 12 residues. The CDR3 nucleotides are TGCGCCAGCAGCCAAGACGACAATGAGCAGTTCTTC. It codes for CASSQDDNEQFF.

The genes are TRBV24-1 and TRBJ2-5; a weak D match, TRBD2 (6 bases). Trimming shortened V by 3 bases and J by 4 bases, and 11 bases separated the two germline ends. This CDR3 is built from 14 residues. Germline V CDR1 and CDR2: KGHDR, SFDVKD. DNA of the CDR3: TGTGCCACCAGTGATCCCGGGAGTGGAGAGACCCAGTACTTC. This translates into CATSDPGSGETQYF.

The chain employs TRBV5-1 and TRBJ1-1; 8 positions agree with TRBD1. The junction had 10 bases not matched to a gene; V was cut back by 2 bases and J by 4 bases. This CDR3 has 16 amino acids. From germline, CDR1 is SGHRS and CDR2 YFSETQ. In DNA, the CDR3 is TGCGCCAGCAGCTTAGGGACAGGCGCTTTGATCACTGAAGCTTTCTTT. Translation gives CASSLGTGALITEAFF.

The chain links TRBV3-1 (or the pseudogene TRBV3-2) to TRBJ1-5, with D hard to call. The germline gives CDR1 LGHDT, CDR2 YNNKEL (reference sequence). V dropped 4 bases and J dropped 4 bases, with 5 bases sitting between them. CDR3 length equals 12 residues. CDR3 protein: CASSLMNQPQHF. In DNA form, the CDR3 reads TGTGCCAGCAGCCTTATGAATCAGCCCCAGCATTTT.

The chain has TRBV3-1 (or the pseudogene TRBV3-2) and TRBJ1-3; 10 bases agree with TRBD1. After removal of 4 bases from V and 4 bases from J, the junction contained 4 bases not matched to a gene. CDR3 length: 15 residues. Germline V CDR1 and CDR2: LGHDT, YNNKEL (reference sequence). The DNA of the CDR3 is TGTGCCAGCAGCCGCCGGACAGGGGGAGGAAACACCATATATTTT. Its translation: CASSRRTGGGNTIYF.

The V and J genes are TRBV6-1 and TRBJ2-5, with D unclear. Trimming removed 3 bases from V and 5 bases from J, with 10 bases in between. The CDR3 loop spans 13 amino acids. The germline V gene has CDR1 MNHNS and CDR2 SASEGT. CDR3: CASSEPGTETQYF. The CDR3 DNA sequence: TGTGCCAGCAGTGAGCCAGGCACCGAGACCCAGTACTTC.

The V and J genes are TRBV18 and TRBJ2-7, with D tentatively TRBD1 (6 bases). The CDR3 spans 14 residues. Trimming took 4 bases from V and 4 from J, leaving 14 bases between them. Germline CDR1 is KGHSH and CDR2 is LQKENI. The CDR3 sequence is CASSQTGLGYEQYF. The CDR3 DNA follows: TGTGCCAGCTCACAGACAGGTTTAGGGTACGAGCAGTACTTC.

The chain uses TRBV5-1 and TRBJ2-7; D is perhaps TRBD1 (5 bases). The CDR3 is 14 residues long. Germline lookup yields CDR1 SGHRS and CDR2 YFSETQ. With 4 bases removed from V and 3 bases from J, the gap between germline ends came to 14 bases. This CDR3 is CASSLTGTNYEQYF. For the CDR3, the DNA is TGCGCCAGCAGCCTCACAGGAACGAACTACGAGCAGTACTTC.

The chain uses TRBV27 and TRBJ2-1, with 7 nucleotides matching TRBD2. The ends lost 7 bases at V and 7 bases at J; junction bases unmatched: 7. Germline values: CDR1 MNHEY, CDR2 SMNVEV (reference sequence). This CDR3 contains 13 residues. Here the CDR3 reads CASTSGGPNEQFF. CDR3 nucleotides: TGTGCCAGCACCTCGGGAGGACCTAATGAGCAGTTCTTC.

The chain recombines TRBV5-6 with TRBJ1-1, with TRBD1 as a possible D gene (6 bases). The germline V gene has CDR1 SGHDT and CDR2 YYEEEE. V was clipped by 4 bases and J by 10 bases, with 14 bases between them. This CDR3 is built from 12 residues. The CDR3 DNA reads TGTGCCAGCAGCGGGGGCTTGTTAGGAGCTTTCTTT. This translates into CASSGGLLGAFF.